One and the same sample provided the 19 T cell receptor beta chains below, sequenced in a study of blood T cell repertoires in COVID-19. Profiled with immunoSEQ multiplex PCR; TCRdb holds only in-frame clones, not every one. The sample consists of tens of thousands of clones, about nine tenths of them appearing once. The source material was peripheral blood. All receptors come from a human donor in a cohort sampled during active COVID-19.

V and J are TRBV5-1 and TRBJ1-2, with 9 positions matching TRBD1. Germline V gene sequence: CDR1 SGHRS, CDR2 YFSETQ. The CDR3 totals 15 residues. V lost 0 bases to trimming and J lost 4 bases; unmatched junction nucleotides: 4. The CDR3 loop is CASSLGTGDVYGYTF. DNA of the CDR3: TGCGCCAGCAGCTTGGGGACAGGGGATGTCTATGGCTACACCTTC.

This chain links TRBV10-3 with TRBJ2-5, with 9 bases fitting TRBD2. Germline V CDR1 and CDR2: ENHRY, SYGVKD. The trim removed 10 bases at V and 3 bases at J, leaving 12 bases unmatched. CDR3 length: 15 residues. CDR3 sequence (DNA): TGTGCCACCTCCGGGGGCGGGGGGGCCGAAGAGACCCAGTACTTC. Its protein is CATSGGGGAEETQYF.

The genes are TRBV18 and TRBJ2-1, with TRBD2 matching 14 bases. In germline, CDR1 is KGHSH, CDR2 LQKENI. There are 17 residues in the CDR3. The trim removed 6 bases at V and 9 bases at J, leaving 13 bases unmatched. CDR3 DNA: TGTGCCAGCTCTCGAGGACTAGCGGGGGGTACTCGTCCTGAGCAGTTCTTC. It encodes CASSRGLAGGTRPEQFF.

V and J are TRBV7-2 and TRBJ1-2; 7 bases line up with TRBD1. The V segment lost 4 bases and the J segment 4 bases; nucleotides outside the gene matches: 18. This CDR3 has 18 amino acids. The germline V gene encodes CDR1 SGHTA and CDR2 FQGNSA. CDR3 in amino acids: CASSSSPWTLDRAYGYTF. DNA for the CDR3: TGTGCCAGCAGCTCAAGCCCCTGGACCCTAGACAGGGCCTATGGCTACACCTTC.

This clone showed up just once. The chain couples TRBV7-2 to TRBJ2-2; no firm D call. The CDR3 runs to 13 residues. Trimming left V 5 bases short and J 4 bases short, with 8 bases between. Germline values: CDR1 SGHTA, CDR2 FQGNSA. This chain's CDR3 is CASSLKSTGELFF. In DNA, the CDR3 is TGTGCCAGCAGCCTAAAAAGCACCGGGGAGCTGTTTTTT.

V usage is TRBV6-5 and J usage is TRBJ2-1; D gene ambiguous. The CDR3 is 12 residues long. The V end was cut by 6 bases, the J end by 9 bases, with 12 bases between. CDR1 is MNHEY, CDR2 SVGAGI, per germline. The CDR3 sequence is CASSKNYGEQFF. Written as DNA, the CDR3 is TGTGCCAGCAGCAAAAATTACGGTGAGCAGTTCTTC.

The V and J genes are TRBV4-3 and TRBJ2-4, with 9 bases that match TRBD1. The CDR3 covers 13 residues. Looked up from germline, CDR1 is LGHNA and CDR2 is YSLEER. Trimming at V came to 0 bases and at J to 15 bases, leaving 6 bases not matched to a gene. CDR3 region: CASSQEGTGFRYF. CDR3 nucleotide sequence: TGCGCCAGCAGCCAAGAGGGGACAGGGTTTCGGTACTTC.

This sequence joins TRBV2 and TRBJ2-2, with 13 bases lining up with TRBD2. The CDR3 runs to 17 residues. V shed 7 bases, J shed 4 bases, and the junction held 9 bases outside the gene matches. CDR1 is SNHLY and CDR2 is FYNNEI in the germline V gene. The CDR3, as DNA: TGTGCCAGCACCGGTTGGACTAGCGGGAGCGGCACCGGGGAGCTGTTTTTT. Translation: CASTGWTSGSGTGELFF.

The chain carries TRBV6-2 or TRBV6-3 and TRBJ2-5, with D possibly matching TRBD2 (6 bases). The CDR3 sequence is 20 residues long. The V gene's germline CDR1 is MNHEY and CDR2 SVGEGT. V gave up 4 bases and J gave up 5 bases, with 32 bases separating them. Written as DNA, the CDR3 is TGTGCCAGCAGTTTACGGGAGTATTCGAGATCTCCCTTCGGAGTCGAGACCCAGTACTTC. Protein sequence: CASSLREYSRSPFGVETQYF.

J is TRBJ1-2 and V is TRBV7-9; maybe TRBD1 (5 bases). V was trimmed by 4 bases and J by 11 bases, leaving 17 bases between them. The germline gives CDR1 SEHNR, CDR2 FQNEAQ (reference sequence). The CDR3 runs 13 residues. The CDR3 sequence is CASSSSDTRGYTF. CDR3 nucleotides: TGTGCCAGCAGCTCTTCGGACACCCGAGGATACACCTTC.

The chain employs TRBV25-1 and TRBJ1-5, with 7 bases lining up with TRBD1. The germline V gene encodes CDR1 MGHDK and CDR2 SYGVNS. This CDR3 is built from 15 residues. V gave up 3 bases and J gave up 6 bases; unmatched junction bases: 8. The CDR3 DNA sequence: TGTGCCAGCAGTGATGAACGGGCAGGGGGTCAGCCCCAGCATTTT. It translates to CASSDERAGGQPQHF. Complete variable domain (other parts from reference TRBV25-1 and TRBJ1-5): EADIYQTPRYLVIGTGKKITLECSQTMGHDKMYWYQQDPGMELHLIHYSYGVNSTEKGDLSSESTVSRIRTEHFPLTLESARPSHTSQYLCASSDERAGGQPQHFGDGTRLSIL.

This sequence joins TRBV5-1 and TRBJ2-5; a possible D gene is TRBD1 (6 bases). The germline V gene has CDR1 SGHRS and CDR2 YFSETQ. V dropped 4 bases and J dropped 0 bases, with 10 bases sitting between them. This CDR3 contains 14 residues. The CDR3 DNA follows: TGCGCCAGCAGCACCGGACAGTACCAAGAGACCCAGTACTTC. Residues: CASSTGQYQETQYF.

CDR3 sequence: CASSVEDRKETQYF. CDR3 bases: TGTGCCAGCAGCGTAGAGGACAGAAAAGAGACCCAGTACTTC. This chain joins TRBV9 and TRBJ2-5, with D tentatively TRBD1 (6 bases). Germline V gene sequence: CDR1 SGDLS, CDR2 YYNGEE. This CDR3 spans 14 amino acids. Trimming took 0 bases from V and 3 from J, leaving 9 bases between them.

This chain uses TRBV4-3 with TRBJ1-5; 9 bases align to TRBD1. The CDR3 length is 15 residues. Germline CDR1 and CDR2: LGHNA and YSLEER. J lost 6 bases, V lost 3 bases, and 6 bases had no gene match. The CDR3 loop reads CASSQRQGEGQPQHF. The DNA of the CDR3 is TGCGCCAGCAGCCAGCGACAGGGGGAAGGTCAGCCCCAGCATTTT.

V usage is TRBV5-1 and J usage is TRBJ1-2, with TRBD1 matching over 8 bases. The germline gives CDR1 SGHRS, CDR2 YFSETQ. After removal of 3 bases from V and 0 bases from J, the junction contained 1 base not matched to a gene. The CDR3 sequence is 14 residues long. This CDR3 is CASSSTGANYGYTF. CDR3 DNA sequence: TGCGCCAGCAGCTCGACAGGGGCTAACTATGGCTACACCTTC.

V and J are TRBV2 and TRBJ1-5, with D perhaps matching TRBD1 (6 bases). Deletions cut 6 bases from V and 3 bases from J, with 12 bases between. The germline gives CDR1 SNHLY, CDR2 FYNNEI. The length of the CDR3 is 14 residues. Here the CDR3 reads CASSYGQFNQPQHF. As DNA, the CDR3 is TGTGCCAGCAGCTACGGACAGTTCAATCAGCCCCAGCATTTT.

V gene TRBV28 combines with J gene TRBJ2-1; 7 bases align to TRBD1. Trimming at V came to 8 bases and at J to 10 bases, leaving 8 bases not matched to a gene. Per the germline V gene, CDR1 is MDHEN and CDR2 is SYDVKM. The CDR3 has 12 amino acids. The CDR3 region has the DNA TGTGCCAGCGGTGAAACAGGGGTCGAGCAGTTCTTC. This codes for CASGETGVEQFF.

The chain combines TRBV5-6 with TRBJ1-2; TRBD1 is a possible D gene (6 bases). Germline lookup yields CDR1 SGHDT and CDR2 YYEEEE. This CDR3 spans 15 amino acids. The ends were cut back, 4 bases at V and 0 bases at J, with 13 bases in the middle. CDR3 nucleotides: TGTGCCAGCAGCACGGGACGGACAGCTAACTATGGCTACACCTTC. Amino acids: CASSTGRTANYGYTF.

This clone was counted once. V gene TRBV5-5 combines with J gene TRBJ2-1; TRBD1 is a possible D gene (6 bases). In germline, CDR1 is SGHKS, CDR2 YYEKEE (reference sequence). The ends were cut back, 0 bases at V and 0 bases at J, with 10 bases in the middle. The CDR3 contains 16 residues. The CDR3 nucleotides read TGTGCCAGCAGCTTGGCTACAGGGCGCTCCTACAATGAGCAGTTCTTC. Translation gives CASSLATGRSYNEQFF.